Following are 32 T cell receptor beta chains from one sample sequenced in a study of control samples from healthy donors and cancer patients. Assay: immunoSEQ multiplex PCR; the TCRdb copy retains only in-frame clones and omits some. This table holds about 270,000 clones, over 75% found once. The source material was PBMCs. The origin of the receptors is a woman aged 60 to 75 with lung cancer.

This chain joins TRBV7-9 and TRBJ2-5, with TRBD1 as a possible D gene (6 bases). Looked up from germline, CDR1 is SEHNR and CDR2 is FQNEAQ (reference sequence). Trimming pared 5 bases from V and 4 bases from J, leaving 20 bases between. This CDR3 contains 16 residues. The CDR3, as DNA: TGTGCCAGCAGCCTTAGACGCCCGGGACAAGGAGAGACCCAGTACTTC. This encodes CASSLRRPGQGETQYF.

The chain is built from TRBV18 and TRBJ2-2, with TRBD2 identical over 10 bases. CDR1 and CDR2 (germline): KGHSH, LQKENI. CDR3 length: 16 amino acids. The J segment lost 3 bases and the V segment lost 2 bases, leaving 3 bases of the junction unmatched. The CDR3 DNA is TGTGCCAGCTCACCAGTAGCGGGGGGCCACACCGGGGAGCTGTTTTTT. Residues: CASSPVAGGHTGELFF. The complete variable domain, with remaining parts taken from reference TRBV18 and TRBJ2-2, reads NAGVMQNPRHLVRRRGQEARLRCSPMKGHSHVYWYRQLPEEGLKFMVYLQKENIIDESGMPKERFSAEFPKEGPSILRIQQVVRGDSAAYFCASSPVAGGHTGELFFGEGSRLTVL.

The chain joins TRBV19 to TRBJ2-3; TRBD1 agrees at 8 bases. The CDR3 is made up of 15 amino acids. Germline CDR1 and CDR2: LNHDA and SQIVND (reference sequence). V lost 7 bases to trimming and J lost 6 bases; unmatched junction nucleotides: 12. CDR3 region: CASTPGQVLGDTQYF. CDR3 nucleotide sequence: TGTGCCAGTACCCCGGGACAGGTCCTTGGGGATACGCAGTATTTT.

The chain carries TRBV19 and TRBJ2-7, with 7 bases matching TRBD1. This CDR3 has 13 amino acids. Losses at the gene ends were 6 bases for V and 6 bases for J; bases not matched to a gene: 8. From germline, CDR1 is LNHDA and CDR2 SQIVND (reference sequence). CDR3 sequence reads: CASSGDRAGEQYF. The DNA of the CDR3 is TGTGCCAGTAGCGGCGACAGGGCCGGCGAGCAGTACTTC. Filled out from reference TRBV19 and TRBJ2-7, the complete variable domain reads DGGITQSPKYLFRKEGQNVTLSCEQNLNHDAMYWYRQDPGQGLRLIYYSQIVNDFQKGDIAEGYSVSREKKESFPLTVTSAQKNPTAFYLCASSGDRAGEQYFGPGTRLTVT.

V is TRBV27 and J is TRBJ1-2, with a weak D call TRBD1 (6 bases). V lost 3 bases, J lost 3 bases, and 8 bases lay in between. CDR1 and CDR2 from the germline V gene are MNHEY and SMNVEV (reference sequence). The CDR3 totals 13 residues. CDR3 bases: TGTGCCAGCAGTTTTTACAGGGACTATGGCTACACCTTC. This sequence encodes CASSFYRDYGYTF.

DNA for the CDR3: TGTGCCAGCAGTTCTACCGGGACCGTAGAGACCCAGTACTTC. Its protein is CASSSTGTVETQYF. The chain carries TRBV6-5 and TRBJ2-5; D could derive from TRBD1 or TRBD2 (5 bases each). V was pared by 4 bases and J by 4 bases, with 13 bases between. The CDR3 is 14 residues long. CDR1 is MNHEY, CDR2 SVGAGI, per germline.

The chain has TRBV27 and TRBJ1-3, with D maybe TRBD1 (6 bases). CDR3 length: 15 residues. Trimming took 3 bases from V and 4 from J, leaving 13 bases between them. The germline V gene has CDR1 MNHEY and CDR2 SMNVEV (reference sequence). This CDR3 is CASSLGGAPGNTIYF. Here the CDR3 DNA reads TGTGCCAGCAGTTTGGGGGGGGCCCCCGGAAACACCATATATTTT.

V is TRBV24-1 and J is TRBJ1-2; D not certain. The V gene lost 4 bases and the J gene lost 3 bases, with 14 bases spanning the gap. The CDR3 contains 15 residues. The germline gives CDR1 KGHDR, CDR2 SFDVKD. CDR3 bases: TGTGCCACCAGTGACCAGGCTGATTCGGACTATGGCTACACCTTC. This encodes CATSDQADSDYGYTF.

The chain uses TRBV4-1 and TRBJ1-1, with 7 nucleotides matching TRBD1. The ends lost 4 bases at V and 5 bases at J; junction bases unmatched: 13. In germline, CDR1 is MGHRA, CDR2 YSYEKL. This CDR3 contains 16 residues. The DNA of the CDR3 is TGCGCCAGCAGCCCAGGACAGGCCTCCGGAGGGACTGAAGCTTTCTTT. Encoded protein: CASSPGQASGGTEAFF.

The V call is TRBV5-1, the J call TRBJ1-2; 7 nucleotides align to TRBD1. The V gene end was trimmed by 3 bases and the J gene end by 6 bases; junction bases not matched to a gene: 11. CDR3 size: 15 residues. Germline V gene lookup returns CDR1 SGHRS and CDR2 YFSETQ. In nucleotides, the CDR3 is TGCGCCAGCAGCTGGGCCCCGGGACAGTCAGATGGCTACACCTTC. It translates to CASSWAPGQSDGYTF.

The V and J genes are TRBV19 and TRBJ1-1; no clear D gene. The CDR3 extends over 14 amino acids. Germline assignment: CDR1 LNHDA and CDR2 SQIVND (reference sequence). V was trimmed by 4 bases and J by 5 bases, leaving 14 bases between them. CDR3 sequence (DNA): TGTGCCAGTAGTAGGGCAGTCGACGGAACTGAAGCTTTCTTT. Protein product: CASSRAVDGTEAFF.

The chain is built from TRBV12-3 or TRBV12-4 and TRBJ1-4; D uncertain. Trimming removed 2 bases from V and 8 bases from J, with 6 bases in between. The CDR3 sequence is 12 residues long. This CDR3 is CASSLNAEKLFF. The CDR3 DNA is TGTGCCAGCAGTTTAAACGCCGAAAAACTGTTTTTT.

This clone appeared a single time. This chain links TRBV4-1 with TRBJ2-1, with D perhaps matching TRBD1 (6 bases). CDR3 size: 15 residues. V was pared by 1 base and J by 5 bases, with 12 bases between. Germline lookup yields CDR1 MGHRA and CDR2 YSYEKL. The DNA for the CDR3 is TGCGCCAGCAGCCAAGGATGGACAGACAACAATGAGCAGTTCTTC. Amino acids: CASSQGWTDNNEQFF.

J is TRBJ1-4 and V is TRBV18, with unresolved D. The germline gives CDR1 KGHSH, CDR2 LQKENI. V was clipped by 0 bases and J by 6 bases, with 11 bases between them. The CDR3 totals 15 residues. The CDR3 region has the DNA TGTGCCAGCTCACCACCGGGTAGTCGAGATGAAAAACTGTTTTTT. Translating gives CASSPPGSRDEKLFF.

The rearrangement joins TRBV5-5 to TRBJ1-1; D remains unclear. Trimming removed 4 bases at V and 1 base at J, with 17 bases between. This CDR3 has 16 residues. CDR1 and CDR2 (germline): SGHKS, YYEKEE (reference sequence). The CDR3 sequence: CASSQSPGMTNTEAFF. Here the CDR3 DNA reads TGTGCCAGCAGCCAATCTCCAGGTATGACGAACACTGAAGCTTTCTTT.

The V gene is TRBV12-3 or TRBV12-4, the J gene TRBJ2-3; D could derive from TRBD1 or TRBD2 (5 bases each). This CDR3 contains 13 residues. V lost 5 bases to trimming and J lost 0 bases, with 6 bases between them. This CDR3 is CASSRDSTDTQYF. The CDR3 DNA is TGTGCCAGCAGTAGGGACAGCACAGATACGCAGTATTTT.

CDR3: CASSEQGSYNSPLHF. The CDR3 coding sequence is TGTGCCAGCAGTGAACAGGGCTCCTATAATTCACCCCTCCACTTT. The rearrangement uses TRBV6-1 and TRBJ1-6; possibly TRBD1 for D (5 bases). Trimming left V 2 bases short and J 0 bases short, with 5 bases between. The CDR3 sequence is 15 residues long. Germline V gene sequence: CDR1 MNHNS, CDR2 SASEGT.

The genes are TRBV5-1 and TRBJ1-6; 8 nucleotides match TRBD1. The V gene's germline CDR1 is SGHRS and CDR2 YFSETQ. J lost 8 bases, V lost 5 bases, and 6 bases had no gene match. This CDR3 spans 14 amino acids. CDR3 nucleotides: TGCGCCAGCAGTCAGGGACAGGCGGATTCACCCCTCCACTTT. This translates into CASSQGQADSPLHF.

The J gene is TRBJ1-2, the V gene TRBV20-1; perhaps TRBD1 as D (6 bases). CDR3 length equals 16 residues. Germline assignment: CDR1 DFQATT and CDR2 SNEGSKA (reference sequence). V shed 3 bases and J shed 4 bases, with 21 bases lying between them. The CDR3 protein is CSASGGIGGSGYGYTF. The CDR3 DNA follows: TGCAGTGCTAGTGGGGGCATTGGGGGCTCGGGCTATGGCTACACCTTC.

The genes are TRBV5-1 and TRBJ2-7, with TRBD2 matching over 10 bases. The CDR3 is 15 residues long. Trimming removed 4 bases from V and 3 bases from J; junction bases left unmatched: 7. The germline CDR1 and CDR2 sequences are SGHRS and YFSETQ. CDR3 region: CASSPGTSVIYEQYF. The CDR3 region has the DNA TGCGCCAGCAGCCCCGGGACTAGCGTAATCTACGAGCAGTACTTC.

This clone appeared once. The gene calls are TRBV3-1 (or the pseudogene TRBV3-2) and TRBJ2-5; TRBD2 agrees at 8 bases. The length of the CDR3 is 16 residues. Germline V gene sequence: CDR1 LGHDT, CDR2 YNNKEL (reference sequence). Trimming at V came to 1 base and at J to 2 bases, leaving 6 bases not matched to a gene. The CDR3 reads CASSQVSRGDQETQYF. The CDR3 DNA follows: TGTGCCAGCAGCCAAGTCTCGCGGGGGGATCAAGAGACCCAGTACTTC.

The V and J genes are TRBV3-1 (or the pseudogene TRBV3-2) and TRBJ1-2, with a tentative D call TRBD1 (6 bases). Germline values: CDR1 LGHDT, CDR2 YNNKEL (reference sequence). The V gene lost 2 bases and the J gene lost 5 bases, with 9 bases spanning the gap. The CDR3 sequence is 13 residues long. This CDR3 is CASSQRQAYGYTF. CDR3 bases: TGTGCCAGCAGCCAAAGACAGGCGTATGGCTACACCTTC.

A word on this clone: Other nucleotide sequences in the sample specify the same CDR3. The chain combines TRBV5-1 with TRBJ2-5, with TRBD1 matching over 8 bases. V lost 3 bases to trimming and J lost 1 base; unmatched junction nucleotides: 5. Per the germline V gene, CDR1 is SGHRS and CDR2 is YFSETQ. This CDR3 region has 15 residues. CDR3 loop: CASSSDRVGQETQYF. In DNA, the CDR3 is TGCGCCAGCAGCTCGGACAGGGTGGGCCAAGAGACCCAGTACTTC.

The chain is built from TRBV6-6 and TRBJ2-7; the match to TRBD1 covers 10 bases. Germline V gives CDR1 MNHNY, CDR2 SVGAGI (reference sequence). The junction had 4 bases not matched to a gene; V was cut back by 4 bases and J by 4 bases. The CDR3 has 14 amino acids. The CDR3 loop is CASSSTGGIYEQYF. The CDR3 DNA reads TGTGCCAGCAGTTCGACAGGGGGCATATACGAGCAGTACTTC.

CDR3 nucleotides: TGTGCCAGCAGTTTATACGCAGGATTATATGGCTACACCTTC. Translation gives CASSLYAGLYGYTF. The chain recombines TRBV28 with TRBJ1-2, with D hard to call. From germline, CDR1 is MDHEN and CDR2 SYDVKM. The CDR3 runs to 14 residues. Trimming took 1 base from V and 5 from J, leaving 11 bases between them.

This rearrangement joins TRBV5-1 to TRBJ2-5; tentative D call: TRBD2 (5 bases). The CDR3 is 15 residues long. Trimming left V 2 bases short and J 2 bases short, with 13 bases between. Germline lookup yields CDR1 SGHRS and CDR2 YFSETQ. For the CDR3, the DNA is TGCGCCAGCAGCTTCCAGCGGCAGATACAAGAGACCCAGTACTTC. Its translation: CASSFQRQIQETQYF.

Concerning this clone: Since a much larger clone is just one base distant, this may be a read error. This chain uses TRBV12-3 or TRBV12-4 with TRBJ2-7, with unresolved D. V shed 4 bases and J shed 4 bases, with 5 bases lying between them. CDR3 size: 11 residues. CDR3 protein: CASSSAYEQYF. The CDR3 DNA reads TGTGCCAGCAGTTCGGCGTACGAGCAGTACTTC.

The chain combines TRBV7-3 with TRBJ1-1; the match to TRBD1 covers 7 bases. The germline gives CDR1 SGHTA, CDR2 FQGTGA. With V trimmed by 5 bases and J by 4 bases, 4 bases remained unmatched. This CDR3 is built from 13 residues. DNA of the CDR3: TGTGCCAGCAGCGGGCAGGGGGGCACTGAAGCTTTCTTT. This codes for CASSGQGGTEAFF. Filled out from reference TRBV7-3 and TRBJ1-1, the complete variable domain reads GAGVSQTPSNKVTEKGKYVELRCDPISGHTALYWYRQSLGQGPEFLIYFQGTGAADDSGLPNDRFFAVRPEGSVSTLKIQRTERGDSAVYLCASSGQGGTEAFFGQGTRLTVV.

The DNA for the CDR3 is TGTGCCAGTAGTATCGACGGACTAAACTATGGCTACACCTTC. Encoded protein: CASSIDGLNYGYTF. This rearrangement joins TRBV19 to TRBJ1-2; no clear D gene. Deletions cut 3 bases from V and 2 bases from J, with 10 bases between. The CDR3 sequence is 14 residues long. Germline V gene data show CDR1 as LNHDA and CDR2 as SQIVND (reference sequence). The variable domain in full, with the rest retrieved from reference TRBV19 and TRBJ1-2, is DGGITQSPKYLFRKEGQNVTLSCEQNLNHDAMYWYRQDPGQGLRLIYYSQIVNDFQKGDIAEGYSVSREKKESFPLTVTSAQKNPTAFYLCASSIDGLNYGYTFGSGTRLTVV.

The gene calls are TRBV5-1 and TRBJ2-7, with D possibly being TRBD1 (5 bases). CDR1 is SGHRS and CDR2 is YFSETQ in the germline V gene. The CDR3 has 15 residues. V dropped 7 bases and J dropped 2 bases, with 19 bases sitting between them. This CDR3 reads CASRRDSRIPYEQYF. In DNA form, the CDR3 reads TGCGCCAGCCGCAGAGACAGTCGAATACCCTACGAGCAGTACTTC.

The chain links TRBV4-1 to TRBJ2-3, with TRBD2 identical over 7 bases. Losses at the gene ends were 0 bases for V and 3 bases for J; bases not matched to a gene: 3. This CDR3 region has 15 residues. Germline V lookup: CDR1 MGHRA, CDR2 YSYEKL. The CDR3 DNA reads as TGCGCCAGCAGCCAAGATAGGGAGGGAACAGATACGCAGTATTTT. This gives the protein CASSQDREGTDTQYF.

This clone was observed once. The gene calls are TRBV12-5 and TRBJ1-2; TRBD1 might be the D (6 bases). The CDR3 is 13 residues long. The V and J ends lost 1 base and 6 bases respectively, with 9 bases between them. The germline CDR1 and CDR2 sequences are LGHNT and FRNRAP. The chain's CDR3 is CASGLGPGDGYTF. CDR3 sequence (DNA): TGTGCTAGTGGTTTGGGGCCAGGGGATGGCTACACCTTC.